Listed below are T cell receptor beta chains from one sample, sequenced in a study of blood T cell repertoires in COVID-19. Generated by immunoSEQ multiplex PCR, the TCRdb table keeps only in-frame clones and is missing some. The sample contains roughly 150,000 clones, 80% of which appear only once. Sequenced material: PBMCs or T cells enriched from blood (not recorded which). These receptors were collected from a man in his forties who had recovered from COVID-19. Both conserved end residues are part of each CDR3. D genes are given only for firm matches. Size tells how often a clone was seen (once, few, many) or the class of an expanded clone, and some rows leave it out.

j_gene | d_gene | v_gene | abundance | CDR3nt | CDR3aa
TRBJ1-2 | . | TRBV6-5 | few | TGTGCCAGCAGTTATAGGCCCGGAGTTTATAACTATGGCTACACCTTC | CASSYRPGVYNYGYTF
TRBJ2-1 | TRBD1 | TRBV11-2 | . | TGTGCCAGCAGCTACTCGGGACAGGGCGCGGCCTACAATGAGCAGTTCTTC | CASSYSGQGAAYNEQFF
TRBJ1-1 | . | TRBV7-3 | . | TGTGCCAGCAGCTCAATGCAGTTCTCTGAAGCTTTCTTT | CASSSMQFSEAFF
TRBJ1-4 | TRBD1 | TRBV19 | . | TGTGCCAGTAGACGAGGGACAGCCTTTTTTAATGAAAAACTGTTTTTT | CASRRGTAFFNEKLFF
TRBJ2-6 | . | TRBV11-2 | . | TGTGCCAGCAGCGGCCTCAGGGGTTCTGGGGCCAACGTCCTGACTTTC | CASSGLRGSGANVLTF
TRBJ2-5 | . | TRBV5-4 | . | TGTGCCAGCAGCTTTCCCGGCCAAGAGACCCAGTACTTC | CASSFPGQETQYF
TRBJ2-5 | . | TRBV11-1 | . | TGTGCCAGCAGCTTAGCGTGGTTGGAGGGGACCCAGTACTTC | CASSLAWLEGTQYF
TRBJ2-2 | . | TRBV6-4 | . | TGTGCCAGCAGATCTCCGGGCGGGGAGCTGTTTTTT | CASRSPGGELFF
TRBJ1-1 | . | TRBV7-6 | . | TGTGCCAGCAGCTTGCAGCTCGGGACTGAAGCTTTCTTT | CASSLQLGTEAFF
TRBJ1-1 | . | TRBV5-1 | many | TGCGCCAGCAGCGTTCTCAGGGAAACTGAAGCTTTCTTT | CASSVLRETEAFF
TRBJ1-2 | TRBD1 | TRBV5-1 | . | TGCGCCAGCAGCGGAGGACAGGGTAACAATAATGGCTACACCTTC | CASSGGQGNNNGYTF
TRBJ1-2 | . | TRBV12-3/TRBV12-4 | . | TGTGCCAGCAGTTTAACTTATGGCTACACCTTC | CASSLTYGYTF
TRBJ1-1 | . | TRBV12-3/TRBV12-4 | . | TGTGCCAGCAGCGGATACAGAGACACTGAAGCTTTCTTT | CASSGYRDTEAFF
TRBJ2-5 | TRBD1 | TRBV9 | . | TGTGCCAGCAGCCCCCGGACAGGGGGCCAAGAGACCCAGTACTTC | CASSPRTGGQETQYF
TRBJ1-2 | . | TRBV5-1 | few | TGCGCCAGCAGCTTGGCGGGGGTCTCAGGGGGCTACACCTTC | CASSLAGVSGGYTF
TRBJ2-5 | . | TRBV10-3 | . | TGTGCCATCAGTGAGGCGGGTTGGCAAGAGACCCAGTACTTC | CAISEAGWQETQYF
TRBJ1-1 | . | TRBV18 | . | TGTGCCAGCTCACCATATGGGCGGGCGAAGAACACTGAAGCTTTCTTT | CASSPYGRAKNTEAFF
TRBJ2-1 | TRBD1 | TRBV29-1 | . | TGCAGCACCCGGACAGGGGGGTACAATGAGCAGTTCTTC | CSTRTGGYNEQFF
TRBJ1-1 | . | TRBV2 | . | TGTGCCAGCAGGCCAACTGGGGGCTTCGGCACTGAAGCTTTCTTT | CASRPTGGFGTEAFF
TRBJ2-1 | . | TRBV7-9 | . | TGTGCCAGCACAGTCTGGACTCACAATGAGCAGTTCTTC | CASTVWTHNEQFF
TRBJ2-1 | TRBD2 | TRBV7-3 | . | TGTGCCAGCAGCCGCGCCGGGACTAGCGGCCCCCCGTCAATCCACAATGAGCAGTTCTTC | CASSRAGTSGPPSIHNEQFF
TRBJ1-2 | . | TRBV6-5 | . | TGTGCCAGCGCTACGGACAGCCCGTATGGCTACACCTTC | CASATDSPYGYTF
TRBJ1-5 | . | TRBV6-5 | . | TGTGCCAGCAGTTACTCGACGGGAGCCGATCAGCCCCAGCATTTT | CASSYSTGADQPQHF
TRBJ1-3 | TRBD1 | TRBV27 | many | TGTGCCAGCAGTTCCCGGACAGGGGGCGGAACTGGAAACACCATATATTTT | CASSSRTGGGTGNTIYF